This entry is about one T cell receptor (beta chain). Its antigen is undetermined. V dropped 4 bases and J dropped 2 bases, with 5 bases sitting between them. The CDR3 totals 13 residues. Germline V lookup: CDR1 SGHTA, CDR2 FQGTGA. This specimen comes from a study of CD4 T cells in relation to SARS-CoV-2 and coronaviruses. Study-wide background: ViraFEST: approximately 10-day antigen culture of PBMCs, then TCR beta CDR3 sequencing. Convalescent patients were 8 or 9 males and 4 females; two were Hispanic.

Clones were read by immunoSEQ multiplex PCR, and TCRdb kept only the in-frame ones, dropping some. Here the sample spans about 43,000 clones, 82% being singletons. Study-wide results and limits: According to naive versus memory sequencing, detected responses are memory recall, not newly primed.

The sample taken for sequencing was naive CD4+ T cells from PBMCs, cultured in vitro. The subset here: naive CD4+ T cells isolated by negative enrichment. The rearrangement joins TRBV7-3 to TRBJ2-2, with D unclear. This clonotype originated in an adult with COVID-19. In DNA form, the CDR3 reads TGTGCCAGCAGCTCCGGTAACACCGGGGAGCTGTTTTTT. It encodes CASSSGNTGELFF.